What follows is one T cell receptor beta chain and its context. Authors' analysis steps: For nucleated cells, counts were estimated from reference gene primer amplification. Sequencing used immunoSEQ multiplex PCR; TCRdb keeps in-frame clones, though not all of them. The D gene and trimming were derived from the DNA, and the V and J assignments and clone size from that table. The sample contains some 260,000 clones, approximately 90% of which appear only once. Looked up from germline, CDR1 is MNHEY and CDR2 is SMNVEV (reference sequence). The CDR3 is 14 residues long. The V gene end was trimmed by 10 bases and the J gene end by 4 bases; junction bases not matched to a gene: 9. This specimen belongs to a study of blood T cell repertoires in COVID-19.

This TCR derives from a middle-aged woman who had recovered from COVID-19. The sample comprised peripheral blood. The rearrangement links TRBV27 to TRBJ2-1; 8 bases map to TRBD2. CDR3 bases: TGTGCCACCCGAAGCGGGAGCCGGTACAATGAGCAGTTCTTC. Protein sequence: CATRSGSRYNEQFF.